This paragraph covers one T cell receptor beta chain sequence. Its antigen is unidentified. The record originates from a study of T cell responses to AZD1222 COVID-19 vaccine. Sequencing was performed with immunoSEQ multiplex PCR; in TCRdb, only in-frame clones are kept and a portion is missing. Of some 96,000 clones listed, 88% are singletons. The CDR3 totals 15 residues. Trimming cost V 1 base and J 2 bases, with 12 bases left between them. The V gene's germline CDR1 is LGHDT and CDR2 YNNKEL (reference sequence). Overall study results and limits: With two AZD1222 doses given, Spike-specific TCR breadth and depth both rose. Samples come after the peak T cell response, not at day 14. Donors in the cohort were predominantly white British and more often female, and clonal diversity was possibly underestimated.

The source is an adult in good health. The sample in question was peripheral blood, obtained on day 0 of AZD1222 vaccination. The chain employs TRBV3-1 (or the pseudogene TRBV3-2) and TRBJ2-7; D gene uncertain. Here the CDR3 reads CASSQARLFTYEQYF. DNA for the CDR3: TGTGCCAGCAGCCAAGCAAGACTCTTCACCTACGAGCAGTACTTC.